This entry describes one T cell receptor (beta chain). Sequenced by immunoSEQ multiplex PCR; TCRdb stores in-frame clones only, minus some. The sample shows tens of thousands of clones, about 90% of them seen only once. Time point reported: pretreatment peripheral blood. The data were obtained in a study of PD-L1 blockade in urothelial cancer. Germline V gives CDR1 SGHDT, CDR2 YYEEEE. This CDR3 spans 12 amino acids. V was cut by 2 bases and J by 3 bases, with 5 bases left in between. The sequence was obtained from a man between 60 and 75 years old with urothelial cancer. Material: PBMCs, obtained around atezolizumab (anti-PD-L1) treatment. The genes are TRBV5-6 and TRBJ1-1; the D is unclear. The CDR3 region is CASSFSDTEAFF. The CDR3 region has the DNA TGTGCCAGCAGCTTTTCAGACACTGAAGCTTTCTTT.